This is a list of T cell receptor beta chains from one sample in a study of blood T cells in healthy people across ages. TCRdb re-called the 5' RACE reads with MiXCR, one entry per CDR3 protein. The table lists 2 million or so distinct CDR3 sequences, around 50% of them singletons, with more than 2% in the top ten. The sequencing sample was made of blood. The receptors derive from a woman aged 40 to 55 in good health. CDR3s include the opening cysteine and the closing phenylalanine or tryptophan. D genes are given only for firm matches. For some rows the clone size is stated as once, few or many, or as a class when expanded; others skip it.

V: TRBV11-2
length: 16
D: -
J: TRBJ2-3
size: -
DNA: TGTGCCAGCAGCTTAGGGGGAGACAGTATCACAGATACGCAGTATTTT
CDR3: CASSLGGDSITDTQYF

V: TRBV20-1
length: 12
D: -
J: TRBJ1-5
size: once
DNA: TGCAGTGCCTCACGGACGGGTCAGCCCCAGCATTTT
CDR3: CSASRTGQPQHF

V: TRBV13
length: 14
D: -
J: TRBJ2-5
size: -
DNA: TGTGCCAGCAGCTTAGGGCTGCACCAAGAGACCCAGTACTTC
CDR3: CASSLGLHQETQYF

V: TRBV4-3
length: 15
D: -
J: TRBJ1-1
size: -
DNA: TGCGCCAGCAGCCAAGATGCCGGAACGAACACTGAAGCTTTCTTT
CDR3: CASSQDAGTNTEAFF

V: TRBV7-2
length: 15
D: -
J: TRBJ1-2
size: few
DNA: TGTGCCAGCAGCCGGGGTTTGGCGGCTAACTATGGCTACACCTTC
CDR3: CASSRGLAANYGYTF

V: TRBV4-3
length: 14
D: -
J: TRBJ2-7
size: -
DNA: TGCGCCAGTAGCTGCGCGTGTAGTGATTACGAGCAGTACTTC
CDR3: CASSCACSDYEQYF

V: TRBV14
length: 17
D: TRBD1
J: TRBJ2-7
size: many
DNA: TGTGCCAGCAGTCCTCGGACAGGGGGCAGGAGCTCCTACGAGCAGTACTTC
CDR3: CASSPRTGGRSSYEQYF

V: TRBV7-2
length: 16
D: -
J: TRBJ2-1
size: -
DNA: TGTGCCAGCAGCTACCTACCTGCGGGACTGGTACATGAGCAGTTCTTC
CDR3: CASSYLPAGLVHEQFF

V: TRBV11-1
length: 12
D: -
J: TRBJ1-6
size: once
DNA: TGTGCCAGCAGCTCTCGCCCTTCACCCCTCCACTTT
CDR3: CASSSRPSPLHF

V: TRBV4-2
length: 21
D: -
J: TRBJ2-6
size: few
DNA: TGTGCCAGCAGCCAAGCCTCACTAATTGGGGGGACTGCTCAAGGGGCCAACGTCCTGACTTTC
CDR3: CASSQASLIGGTAQGANVLTF

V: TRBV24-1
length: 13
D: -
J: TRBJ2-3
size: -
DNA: TGTGCCACCAGTGAAATAACAGAGGATACGCAGTATTTT
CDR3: CATSEITEDTQYF

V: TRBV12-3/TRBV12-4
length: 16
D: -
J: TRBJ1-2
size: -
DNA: TGTGCCTGCAGCCCCCTCCGGGACTCGTCAAACTATGGCTACACCTTC
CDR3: CACSPLRDSSNYGYTF

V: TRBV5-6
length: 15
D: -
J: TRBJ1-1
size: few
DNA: TGTGCCAGCAGCTTGAGACGTTACATGAACACTGAAGCTTTCTTT
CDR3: CASSLRRYMNTEAFF